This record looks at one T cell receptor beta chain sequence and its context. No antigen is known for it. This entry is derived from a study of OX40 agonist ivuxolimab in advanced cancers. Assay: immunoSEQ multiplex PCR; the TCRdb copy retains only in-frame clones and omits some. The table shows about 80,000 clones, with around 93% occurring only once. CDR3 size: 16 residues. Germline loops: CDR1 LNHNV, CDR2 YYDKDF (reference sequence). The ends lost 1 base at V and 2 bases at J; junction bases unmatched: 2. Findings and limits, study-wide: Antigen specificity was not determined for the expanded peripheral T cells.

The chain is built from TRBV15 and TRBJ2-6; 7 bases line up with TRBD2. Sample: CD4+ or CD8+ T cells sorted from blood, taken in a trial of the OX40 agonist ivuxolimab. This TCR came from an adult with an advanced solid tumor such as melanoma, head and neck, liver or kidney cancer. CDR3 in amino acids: CATSRAGGTGANVLTF. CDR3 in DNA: TGTGCCACCAGCAGAGCGGGGGGAACTGGGGCCAACGTCCTGACTTTC.